This T cell receptor beta chain was obtained from a study of cytomegalovirus exposure and HLA in healthy donors. The CDR3 totals 13 residues. After removal of 8 bases from V and 3 bases from J, the junction contained 6 bases not matched to a gene. Germline CDR1 MRHNA, CDR2 SNTAGT. Notes on this clone: Its cognate antigen is unknown.

Healthy bone marrow donors made up the cohort. Study observations and caveats: With further analysis later on, most CMV-associated TCR beta chains appeared HLA-restricted. In vitro checks showed that a few CMV-associated chains really do target CMV antigens. The analysis excluded some indistinguishable V segments, including TRBV6-2 and TRBV6-3.

In the PCR, 60 Vbeta and 13 Jbeta primers were used. Produced via immunoSEQ multiplex PCR; TCRdb's table is partial and in-frame only. The table has around 200,000 clones, 70% to 80% seen once; the top ten hold less than 3%. The specimen sequenced was PBMCs. The sequence was obtained from a woman aged 55-69 years in good health and CMV-seropositive. The chain combines TRBV6-4 with TRBJ1-1; 7 nucleotides match TRBD1. The CDR3 is CASRGQMDTEAFF. CDR3 coding DNA: TGTGCCAGCCGGGGACAGATGGACACTGAAGCTTTCTTT.